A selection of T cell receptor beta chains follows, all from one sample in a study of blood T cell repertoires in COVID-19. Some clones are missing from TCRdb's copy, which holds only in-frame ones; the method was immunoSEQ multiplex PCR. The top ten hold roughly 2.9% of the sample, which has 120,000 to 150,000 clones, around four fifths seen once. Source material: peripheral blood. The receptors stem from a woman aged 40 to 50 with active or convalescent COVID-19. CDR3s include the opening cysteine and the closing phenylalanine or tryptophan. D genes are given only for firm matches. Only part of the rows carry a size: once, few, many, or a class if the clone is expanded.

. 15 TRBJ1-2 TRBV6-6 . TGTGCCAGCAGTACACTCCGACCGGGAGACTATGGCTACACCTTC CASSTLRPGDYGYTF
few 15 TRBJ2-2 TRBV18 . TGTGCCAGCTCGGCCGGCCGGCTAGCTGTCGGGGAGCTGTTTTTT CASSAGRLAVGELFF
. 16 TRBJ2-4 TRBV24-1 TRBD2 TGTGCCACCAGTGGTGCCGGGACTAGCAGGCGCGACATTCAGTACTTC CATSGAGTSRRDIQYF
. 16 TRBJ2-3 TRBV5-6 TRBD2 TGTGCCAGCAGCGGGAGGACTAGCGGGAGATCAGATACGCAGTATTTT CASSGRTSGRSDTQYF
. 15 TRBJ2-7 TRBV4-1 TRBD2 TGCGCCAGCACCCCGGGCGGGGGGGACTCCTACGAGCAGTACTTC CASTPGGGDSYEQYF
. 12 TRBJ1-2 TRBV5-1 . TGCGCCAGCAGCTTGGGACTCGGCGGCTACACCTTC CASSLGLGGYTF
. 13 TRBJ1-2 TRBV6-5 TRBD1 TGTGCCACCCGGACAGGGGACAGCTATGGCTACACCTTC CATRTGDSYGYTF
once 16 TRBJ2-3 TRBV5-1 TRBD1 TGCGCCAGCAGCTTGGGCCGCGGACAGGGGGGAGATACGCAGTATTTT CASSLGRGQGGDTQYF
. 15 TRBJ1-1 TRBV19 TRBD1 TGTGCCAGTAGGGCTCAGGGGGAACCGAACACTGAAGCTTTCTTT CASRAQGEPNTEAFF
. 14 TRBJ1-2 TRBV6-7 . TGTGCCAGCAGTTACTCCCCGGTCGAATATGGCTACACCTTC CASSYSPVEYGYTF
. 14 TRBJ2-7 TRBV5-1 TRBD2 TGCGCCAGCAGCCCATCGACTAGCGCCTACGAGCAGTACTTC CASSPSTSAYEQYF
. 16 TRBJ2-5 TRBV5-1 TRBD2 TGCGCCAGCAGCTTGGATGGTAGCGGGGGGGCGGAGACCCAGTACTTC CASSLDGSGGAETQYF
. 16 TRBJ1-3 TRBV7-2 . TGTGCCAGCAGCTTAGTGCCAGGGGCGCGTGGAAACACCATATATTTT CASSLVPGARGNTIYF
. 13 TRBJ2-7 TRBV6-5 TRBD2 TGTGCCAGCAGTTACTTTAGCGGGGACGAGCAGTACTTC CASSYFSGDEQYF
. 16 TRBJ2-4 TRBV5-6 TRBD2 TGTGCCAGCAGCTTGTTACGTCGAGGGAGCGGGAGCATTCAGTACTTC CASSLLRRGSGSIQYF
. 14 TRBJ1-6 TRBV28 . TGTGCCAGCAGTTTAACGGGGGGGAATTCACCCCTCCACTTT CASSLTGGNSPLHF
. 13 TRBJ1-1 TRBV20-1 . TGCAGTGCTAGTAGTCCCCTCGGCACTGAAGCTTTCTTT CSASSPLGTEAFF
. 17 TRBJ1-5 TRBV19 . TGTGCCAGTAGTACCCCTCAATTGAGGGTAGGAGGGCAGCCCCAGCATTTT CASSTPQLRVGGQPQHF
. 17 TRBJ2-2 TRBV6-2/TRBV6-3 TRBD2 TGTGCCAGCAGTCCCGGACTAGCGGGGGTTCACGTGGGGGAGCTGTTTTTT CASSPGLAGVHVGELFF
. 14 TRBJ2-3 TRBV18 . TGTGCCAGCTCACCCCTAGAGGGCACAGATACGCAGTATTTT CASSPLEGTDTQYF
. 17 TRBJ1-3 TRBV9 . TGTGCCAGCAACCTGGGGGGGGATTCGAGCGCTGGAAACACCATATATTTT CASNLGGDSSAGNTIYF
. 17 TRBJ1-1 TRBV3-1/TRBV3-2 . TGTGCCAGCAGCCAAGATTACGGGGGGGGCTTAGGCACTGAAGCTTTCTTT CASSQDYGGGLGTEAFF
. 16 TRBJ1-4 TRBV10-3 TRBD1 TGTGCCATCAGTCCTACCGACAGGGCGGCTTTGGAAAAACTGTTTTTT CAISPTDRAALEKLFF